These 9 T cell receptor beta chains share one sample of origin, sequenced in a study of T cell responses to AZD1222 COVID-19 vaccine. The protocol was immunoSEQ multiplex PCR, while the TCRdb copy is restricted to in-frame clones and leaves out a portion. The sample shows roughly 92,000 clones, about 89% of them seen only once. Here the sequenced sample was peripheral blood, taken 28 days after the second AZD1222 dose. These receptors all stem from an adult who received the AZD1222 COVID-19 vaccine.

The rearrangement uses TRBV2 and TRBJ2-6, with D unresolved. Looked up from germline, CDR1 is SNHLY and CDR2 is FYNNEI. Trimming took 6 bases from V and 3 from J, leaving 3 bases between them. The CDR3 sequence is 12 residues long. The CDR3 region is CASSYGANVLTF. The CDR3 coding sequence is TGTGCCAGCAGCTATGGGGCCAACGTCCTGACTTTC. Full variable domain (outside the CDR3, taken from reference TRBV2 and TRBJ2-6): EPEVTQTPSHQVTQMGQEVILRCVPISNHLYFYWYRQILGQKVEFLVSFYNNEISEKSEIFDDQFSVERPDGSNFTLKIRSTKLEDSAMYFCASSYGANVLTFGAGSRLTVL.

This clone was observed a few times. This chain links TRBV7-8 with TRBJ1-1; D unclear. Germline V CDR1 and CDR2: SGHVS, FQNEAQ. The ends were cut back, 0 bases at V and 1 base at J, with 3 bases in the middle. This CDR3 has 13 amino acids. The CDR3 sequence: CASSLARNTEAFF. The CDR3 DNA reads TGTGCCAGCAGCTTAGCTAGGAACACTGAAGCTTTCTTT. The complete variable domain, with remaining parts taken from reference TRBV7-8 and TRBJ1-1, reads GAGVSQSPRYKVAKRGQDVALRCDPISGHVSLFWYQQALGQGPEFLTYFQNEAQLDKSGLPSDRFFAERPEGSVSTLKIQRTQQEDSAVYLCASSLARNTEAFFGQGTRLTVV.

This sequence joins TRBV7-6 and TRBJ1-6, with D unclear. V lost 4 bases to trimming and J lost 4 bases, with 11 bases between them. CDR3 size: 15 residues. The V gene's germline CDR1 is SGHVS and CDR2 FNYEAQ. Here the CDR3 DNA reads TGTGCCAGCAGCTCCGCCGTTAATTATAATTCACCCCTCCACTTT. This translates into CASSSAVNYNSPLHF. Based on the CDR3 plus reference TRBV7-6 and TRBJ1-6, the full variable domain is GAGVSQSPRYKVTKRGQDVALRCDPISGHVSLYWYRQALGQGPEFLTYFNYEAQQDKSGLPNDRFSAERPEGSISTLTIQRTEQRDSAMYRCASSSAVNYNSPLHFGNGTRLTVT.

V usage is TRBV27 and J usage is TRBJ1-4; D is possibly TRBD1 (6 bases). Germline assignment: CDR1 MNHEY and CDR2 SMNVEV (reference sequence). This CDR3 is built from 15 residues. V lost 7 bases, J lost 0 bases, and 12 bases lay in between. CDR3 protein: CASKVGTTTNEKLFF. CDR3 DNA sequence: TGTGCCAGCAAGGTCGGGACAACAACTAATGAAAAACTGTTTTTT.

The chain is built from TRBV3-1 (or the pseudogene TRBV3-2) and TRBJ1-6; a weak D match, TRBD1 (5 bases). Germline CDR1 is LGHDT and CDR2 is YNNKEL (reference sequence). The CDR3 covers 14 residues. The ends were cut back, 0 bases at V and 10 bases at J, with 10 bases in the middle. The CDR3 sequence is CASSQDLGESPLHF. As DNA, the CDR3 is TGTGCCAGCAGCCAAGATCTAGGGGAATCACCCCTCCACTTT.

The rearrangement uses TRBV18 and TRBJ1-4, with 7 nucleotides matching TRBD1. The CDR3 has 16 residues. Trimming took 4 bases from V and 7 from J; bases not matched to a gene: 12. CDR1 KGHSH and CDR2 LQKENI come from the germline V gene. This chain's CDR3 is CASSLTRQGGGEKLFF. The DNA of the CDR3 is TGTGCCAGCTCACTAACCCGACAGGGCGGAGGTGAAAAACTGTTTTTT.

This sequence joins TRBV3-1 (or the pseudogene TRBV3-2) and TRBJ1-2; no clear D gene. This CDR3 has 12 amino acids. The V gene's germline CDR1 is LGHDT and CDR2 YNNKEL (reference sequence). V was cut by 1 base and J by 7 bases, with 7 bases left in between. CDR3 loop: CASSQGRLGYTF. The CDR3 DNA sequence: TGTGCCAGCAGCCAAGGAAGGCTTGGCTACACCTTC.

The CDR3 here is CASSLEGINNQPQHF. DNA of the CDR3: TGTGCCAGCAGCTTAGAGGGAATCAACAATCAGCCCCAGCATTTT. The rearrangement uses TRBV7-2 and TRBJ1-5; D unresolved. The V end lost 1 base, the J end lost 3 bases, and 10 bases lay between the germline ends. Germline V gene lookup returns CDR1 SGHTA and CDR2 FQGNSA. CDR3 length: 15 amino acids.

V and J are TRBV5-1 and TRBJ2-7, with D possibly being TRBD1 (6 bases). Trimming left V 4 bases short and J 1 base short, with 15 bases between. The CDR3 runs 15 residues. The V gene's germline CDR1 is SGHRS and CDR2 YFSETQ. The CDR3 sequence is CASSHDRPGSYEQYF. The CDR3 bases are TGCGCCAGCAGCCACGACAGGCCGGGATCCTACGAGCAGTACTTC.